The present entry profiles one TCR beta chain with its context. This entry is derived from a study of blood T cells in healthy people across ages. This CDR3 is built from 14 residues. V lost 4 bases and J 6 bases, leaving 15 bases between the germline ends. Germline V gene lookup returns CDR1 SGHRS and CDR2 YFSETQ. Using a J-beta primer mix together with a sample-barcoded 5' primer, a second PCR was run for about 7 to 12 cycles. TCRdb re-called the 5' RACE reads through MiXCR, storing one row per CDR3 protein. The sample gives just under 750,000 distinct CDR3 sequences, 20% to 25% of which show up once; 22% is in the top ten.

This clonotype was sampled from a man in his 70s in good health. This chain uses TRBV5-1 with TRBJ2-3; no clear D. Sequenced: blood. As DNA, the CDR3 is TGCGCCAGCAGCCATTCAGACCCCGGGGATACGCAGTATTTT. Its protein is CASSHSDPGDTQYF.